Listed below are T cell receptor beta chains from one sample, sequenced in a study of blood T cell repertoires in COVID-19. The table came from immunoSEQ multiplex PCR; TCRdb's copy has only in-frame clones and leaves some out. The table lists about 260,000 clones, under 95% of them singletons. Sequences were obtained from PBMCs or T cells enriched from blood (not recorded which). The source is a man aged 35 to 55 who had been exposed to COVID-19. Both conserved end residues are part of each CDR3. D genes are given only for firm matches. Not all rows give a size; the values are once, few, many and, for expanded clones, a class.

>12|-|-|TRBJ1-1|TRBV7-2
CASSQTNTEAFF
TGTGCCAGCAGCCAGACTAACACTGAAGCTTTCTTT
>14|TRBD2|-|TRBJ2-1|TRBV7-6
CASSLAGTTNEQFF
TGTGCCAGCAGCTTAGCGGGGACTACGAATGAGCAGTTCTTC
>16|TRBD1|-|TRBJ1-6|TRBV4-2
CASSQYSGGRNSPLHF
TGTGCCAGCAGCCAATACTCAGGGGGTAGGAATTCACCCCTCCACTTT
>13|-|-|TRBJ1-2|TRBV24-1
CATSVGSDYGYTF
TGTGCCACCAGTGTTGGTTCGGACTATGGCTACACCTTC
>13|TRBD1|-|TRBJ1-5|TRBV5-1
CASSSTGPQPQHF
TGCGCCAGCAGCTCGACAGGGCCTCAGCCCCAGCATTTT
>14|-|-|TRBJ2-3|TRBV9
CASSLDTSTDTQYF
TGTGCCAGCAGCCTCGACACTAGCACAGATACGCAGTATTTT
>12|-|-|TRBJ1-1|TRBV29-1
CSVGDVGLGAFF
TGCAGCGTTGGCGACGTGGGACTGGGTGCTTTCTTT
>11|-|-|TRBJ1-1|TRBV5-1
CASSLDSITFF
TGCGCCAGCAGCTTGGACAGTATAACTTTCTTT
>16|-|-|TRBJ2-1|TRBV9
CASSVAVTSTDNEQFF
TGTGCCAGCAGCGTAGCTGTAACTAGCACCGACAATGAGCAGTTCTTC
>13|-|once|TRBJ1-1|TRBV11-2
CASSLGQNTEAFF
TGTGCCAGCAGTTTAGGACAGAACACTGAAGCTTTCTTT
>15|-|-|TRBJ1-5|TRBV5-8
CASSLETAAYQPQHF
TGTGCCAGCAGCTTGGAGACAGCTGCTTATCAGCCCCAGCATTTT
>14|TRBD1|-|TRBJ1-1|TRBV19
CASSTSTGTTEAFF
TGTGCCAGTAGTACATCGACAGGGACTACTGAAGCTTTCTTT
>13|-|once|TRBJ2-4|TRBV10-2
CASRDSAKNIQYF
TGCGCCAGCAGAGACTCTGCCAAAAACATTCAGTACTTC